One sample yielded the 13 T cell receptor beta chains listed below, sequenced in a study of T cells in Graves' hyperthyroidism and ophthalmopathy. Researchers amplified the TCR beta CDR3 regions from RNA transcripts. With the HTBI primer set, the TCR CDR3 went through a first round of RT-PCR. TCRdb re-derived calls from the multiplex PCR reads in MiXCR, one entry per CDR3 protein. The repertoire includes approximately 380,000 distinct CDR3 sequences, 15% to 20% of them detected once, and 35% to 50% sits in the top ten. The sequenced sample was blood. These receptors were obtained from a man aged 18 to 35 with Graves' ophthalmopathy.

This clonotype was detected ten times or more. This chain joins TRBV28 and TRBJ2-1; 8 nucleotides agree with TRBD2. J gave up 7 bases and V 6 bases, and 5 bases lay outside the gene matches. Per the germline V gene, CDR1 is MDHEN and CDR2 is SYDVKM. This CDR3 comprises 13 residues. CDR3 bases: TGTGCCAGCAGATCGGGGGGGGTGAATGAGCAGTTCTTC. Residues: CASRSGGVNEQFF.

This clonotype showed up many times. J is TRBJ2-1 and V is TRBV5-1, with D unresolved. V shed 0 bases and J shed 0 bases, with 7 bases lying between them. Germline-derived CDR1 and CDR2 are SGHRS and YFSETQ. The CDR3 spans 15 residues. The CDR3 nucleotides read TGCGCCAGCAGCTTGGTCCGTTCCTCCTACAATGAGCAGTTCTTC. Encoded protein: CASSLVRSSYNEQFF.

This clonotype appeared a few times. This chain connects TRBV5-8 to TRBJ1-5, with 9 bases lining up with TRBD1. Germline trimming cut 0 bases from V and 7 bases from J; bases unmatched to any gene: 5. This CDR3 region has 15 residues. Per the germline V gene, CDR1 is SGHTS and CDR2 is YDEGEE. The CDR3 DNA is TGTGCCAGCAGCTTGGGGACAGGGGAAAGCCAGCCCCAGCATTTT. Its protein product is CASSLGTGESQPQHF.

This clonotype was seen at least ten times. The rearrangement joins TRBV5-6 to TRBJ1-1; a weak D match, TRBD1 (6 bases). The germline gives CDR1 SGHDT, CDR2 YYEEEE. The CDR3 runs 16 residues. The V end was cut by 4 bases, the J end by 0 bases, with 16 bases between. The CDR3 coding sequence is TGTGCCAGCAGCCAGATACCGGGACAAATGAACACTGAAGCTTTCTTT. Amino acid sequence: CASSQIPGQMNTEAFF. Based on the CDR3 plus reference TRBV5-6 and TRBJ1-1, the full variable domain is DAGVTQSPTHLIKTRGQQVTLRCSPKSGHDTVSWYQQALGQGPQFIFQYYEEEERQRGNFPDRFSGHQFPNYSSELNVNALLLGDSALYLCASSQIPGQMNTEAFFGQGTRLTVV.

This clonotype has at least ten counts. V usage is TRBV20-1 and J usage is TRBJ2-5, with a weak D call TRBD2 (6 bases). CDR3 length: 16 residues. Trimming took 4 bases from V and 3 from J, leaving 21 bases between them. Germline CDR1 and CDR2: DFQATT and SNEGSKA (reference sequence). The CDR3 sequence: CSAMPSADWGEETQYF. For the CDR3, the DNA is TGCAGTGCTATGCCTAGCGCAGACTGGGGCGAAGAGACCCAGTACTTC.

The chain recombines TRBV24-1 with TRBJ1-1, with D possibly matching TRBD1 (6 bases). With 5 bases removed from V and 0 bases from J, the gap between germline ends came to 15 bases. CDR1 and CDR2 from the germline V gene are KGHDR and SFDVKD. The CDR3 length is 16 residues. The CDR3 sequence: CATSAGQFGVNTEAFF. CDR3 DNA sequence: TGTGCCACCAGTGCCGGACAGTTTGGGGTGAACACTGAAGCTTTCTTT.

Many counts were recorded for this clonotype. V gene TRBV18 combines with J gene TRBJ1-4, with 11 bases that match TRBD1. The trim removed 3 bases at V and 6 bases at J, leaving 0 bases unmatched. This CDR3 region has 14 residues. The germline V gene encodes CDR1 KGHSH and CDR2 LQKENI. The CDR3 here is CASSPGQGDEKLFF. The CDR3 DNA is TGTGCCAGCTCACCGGGACAGGGGGATGAAAAACTGTTTTTT.

The J gene is TRBJ2-5, the V gene TRBV20-1, with 11 bases lining up with TRBD2. The CDR3 has 15 amino acids. Per germline, CDR1 DFQATT and CDR2 SNEGSKA (reference sequence). J gave up 7 bases and V 6 bases, and 13 bases lay outside the gene matches. This CDR3 is CSAIPGLAGLWTQYF. CDR3 coding DNA: TGCAGTGCCATCCCCGGACTAGCGGGCCTCTGGACCCAGTACTTC.

This CDR3 reads CASSTSPRPGVGELFF. The CDR3 bases are TGTGCCAGTAGTACAAGCCCACGGCCAGGGGTCGGGGAGCTGTTTTTT. This rearrangement joins TRBV19 to TRBJ2-2; D is possibly TRBD1 (6 bases). V was clipped by 4 bases and J by 7 bases, with 19 bases between them. From germline, CDR1 is LNHDA and CDR2 SQIVND (reference sequence). The CDR3 length is 16 residues.

DNA for the CDR3: TGTGCCAGCAGCTCCCCCGGGGGGGGGCTTAACACAGATACGCAGTATTTT. Its translation: CASSSPGGGLNTDTQYF. The V call is TRBV7-9, the J call TRBJ2-3, with 8 nucleotides matching TRBD2. Germline CDR1 is SEHNR and CDR2 is FQNEAQ (reference sequence). The trim removed 4 bases at V and 2 bases at J, leaving 11 bases unmatched. The CDR3 length is 17 residues.

V is TRBV27 and J is TRBJ2-3; D is unresolved. The CDR3 has 13 residues. Deletions cut 3 bases from V and 2 bases from J, with 6 bases between. Germline V CDR1 and CDR2: MNHEY, SMNVEV (reference sequence). CDR3 region: CASSFGVTDTQYF. In DNA, the CDR3 is TGTGCCAGCAGTTTTGGGGTCACAGATACGCAGTATTTT.

This rearrangement joins TRBV7-2 to TRBJ2-7; TRBD2 matches at 11 bases. This CDR3 region has 14 residues. Germline V gives CDR1 SGHTA, CDR2 FQGNSA. J gave up 3 bases and V 5 bases, and 3 bases lay outside the gene matches. This chain's CDR3 is CASSGTSGLYEQYF. CDR3 nucleotides: TGTGCCAGCAGCGGGACTAGCGGACTCTACGAGCAGTACTTC.

As to this clonotype: This may come from a read error, since a much larger clone is one base off. This chain uses TRBV7-9 with TRBJ1-2; perhaps TRBD1 as D (5 bases). CDR3 length: 13 residues. Trimming stripped 7 bases from V and 8 bases from J, with 17 bases between. Germline V gives CDR1 SEHNR, CDR2 FQNEAQ (reference sequence). CDR3 sequence (DNA): TGTGCCAGCACCGCGGGAGGGGTCGGCGGCTACACCTTC. As protein: CASTAGGVGGYTF.